Below, 31 T cell receptor beta chains from the same sample are listed, as sequenced in a study of OX40 agonist ivuxolimab in advanced cancers. Repertoires were generated with immunoSEQ multiplex PCR, while TCRdb's copy carries only in-frame clones and drops some. The data show 28,000 or so clones, approximately 75% seen once. Sequenced material: CD4+ or CD8+ T cells sorted from blood, taken in a trial of the OX40 agonist ivuxolimab. The origin of the receptors is an adult with an advanced solid tumor such as melanoma, head and neck, liver or kidney cancer.

This clone has a single count. This sequence joins TRBV4-1 and TRBJ2-1; D unclear. Trimming left V 3 bases short and J 8 bases short, with 8 bases between. This CDR3 is 12 amino acids long. CDR1 MGHRA and CDR2 YSYEKL come from the germline V gene. CDR3 DNA: TGCGCCAGCAGCCACTTGCGCGATGAGCAGTTCTTC. Its protein product is CASSHLRDEQFF.

The rearrangement joins TRBV7-8 to TRBJ1-1, with TRBD1 matching 7 bases. This CDR3 is 15 amino acids long. Looked up from germline, CDR1 is SGHVS and CDR2 is FQNEAQ. With 5 bases clipped from V and 5 bases from J, the junction kept 11 bases outside the gene matches. In DNA form, the CDR3 reads TGTGCCAGCAGCAAAGAGACAGGGACCGAAACTGAAGCTTTCTTT. Amino acids: CASSKETGTETEAFF.

The gene calls are TRBV7-3 and TRBJ2-1; 10 nucleotides agree with TRBD2. This CDR3 is 14 amino acids long. After removal of 4 bases from V and 5 bases from J, the junction contained 2 bases not matched to a gene. Germline CDR1 and CDR2: SGHTA and FQGTGA. DNA of the CDR3: TGTGCCAGCAGCTCCGGACTAGCGGACAATGAGCAGTTCTTC. Translation gives CASSSGLADNEQFF.

The rearrangement uses TRBV29-1 and TRBJ2-2; possibly TRBD1 for D (6 bases). This CDR3 has 14 amino acids. V lost 7 bases and J 1 base, leaving 13 bases between the germline ends. CDR1 and CDR2 (germline): SQVTM, ANQGSEA. CDR3 region: CSGGPGQNTGELFF. In DNA form, the CDR3 reads TGCAGCGGGGGGCCGGGACAGAACACCGGGGAGCTGTTTTTT.

The rearrangement joins TRBV30 to TRBJ1-2; 7 bases are shared with TRBD1. The CDR3 loop spans 15 amino acids. CDR1 and CDR2 from the germline V gene are GTSNPN and SVGIG (reference sequence). Trimming took 5 bases from V and 4 from J; bases not matched to a gene: 13. The CDR3 loop reads CAWVRDSVVVYGYTF. CDR3 bases: TGTGCCTGGGTCCGGGACAGTGTTGTCGTCTATGGCTACACCTTC.

The rearrangement uses TRBV28 and TRBJ1-5, with unresolved D. Germline V gives CDR1 MDHEN, CDR2 SYDVKM. Trimming shortened V by 3 bases and J by 0 bases, and 3 bases separated the two germline ends. This CDR3 has 13 residues. CDR3 DNA: TGTGCCAGCAGTTTGATTAGCAATCAGCCCCAGCATTTT. Encoded protein: CASSLISNQPQHF.

This chain uses TRBV28 with TRBJ2-7; tentative D call: TRBD2 (6 bases). Germline V gives CDR1 MDHEN, CDR2 SYDVKM. V gave up 2 bases and J gave up 0 bases, with 8 bases separating them. The CDR3 covers 14 residues. The CDR3 region is CASSLRDSSYEQYF. The DNA for the CDR3 is TGTGCCAGCAGTTTAAGGGACTCCTCCTACGAGCAGTACTTC.

The table lists this clone with a few counts. This sequence joins TRBV19 and TRBJ1-5; no definite D call. The V and J ends lost 2 bases and 2 bases respectively, with 10 bases between them. Per germline, CDR1 LNHDA and CDR2 SQIVND (reference sequence). The CDR3 has 15 amino acids. In nucleotides, the CDR3 is TGTGCCAGTAGTATATGGGGTGATGGCAATCAGCCCCAGCATTTT. This encodes CASSIWGDGNQPQHF.

The V gene is TRBV13, the J gene TRBJ2-1; TRBD1 matches 8 bases. CDR3 length: 14 residues. The germline V gene encodes CDR1 PRHDT and CDR2 FYEKMQ (reference sequence). V lost 0 bases, J lost 7 bases, and 2 bases stayed unmatched. CDR3 in DNA: TGTGCCAGCAGCTTAGGGACAGGGGCTAATGAGCAGTTCTTC. Protein sequence: CASSLGTGANEQFF.

The gene calls are TRBV28 and TRBJ2-7; TRBD1 matches 8 bases. The CDR3 has 14 residues. From germline, CDR1 is MDHEN and CDR2 SYDVKM. The junction had 4 bases not matched to a gene; V was cut back by 2 bases and J by 4 bases. CDR3 sequence reads: CASSLPDRVYEQYF. As DNA, the CDR3 is TGTGCCAGCAGTTTACCGGACAGGGTATACGAGCAGTACTTC.

The count of this clone is one. The chain employs TRBV6-1 and TRBJ1-2, with 7 positions matching TRBD1. There are 16 residues in the CDR3. CDR1 and CDR2 (germline): MNHNS, SASEGT. Germline trimming cut 0 bases from V and 8 bases from J; bases unmatched to any gene: 12. CDR3 bases: TGTGCCAGCAGTGAAGCAAGGGGACAGTCCCATGGGGGCTACACCTTC. It encodes CASSEARGQSHGGYTF.

The chain is built from TRBV29-1 and TRBJ1-1, with TRBD1 as a possible D gene (6 bases). In germline, CDR1 is SQVTM, CDR2 ANQGSEA. The CDR3 is 14 amino acids. Between the trimmed V and J ends, which lost 3 bases and 6 bases, there was a span of 17 bases. For the CDR3, the DNA is TGCAGCGTTGATTTCCCGGACAGAAATGCTGAAGCTTTCTTT. Translation gives CSVDFPDRNAEAFF.

The J gene is TRBJ2-1, the V gene TRBV13; possible D gene TRBD2, 6 bases. The CDR3 consists of 16 residues. Trimming removed 4 bases at V and 6 bases at J, with 19 bases between. The germline gives CDR1 PRHDT, CDR2 FYEKMQ (reference sequence). CDR3 in DNA: TGTGCCAGCAGCTCCTTAAGTTCCCTCGGGGGCAATGAGCAGTTCTTC. Translated: CASSSLSSLGGNEQFF.

The chain is built from TRBV9 and TRBJ2-7; perhaps TRBD2 as D (6 bases). Germline V gene data show CDR1 as SGDLS and CDR2 as YYNGEE. The length of the CDR3 is 13 residues. With 0 bases removed from V and 5 bases from J, the gap between germline ends came to 9 bases. The CDR3 DNA sequence: TGTGCCAGCAGCGTAGATGGGGGGAACGAGCAGTACTTC. It codes for CASSVDGGNEQYF.

Only one count was recorded for this clone. V and J are TRBV19 and TRBJ1-1; D is unresolved. The CDR3 consists of 13 residues. Trimming stripped 2 bases from V and 4 bases from J, with 8 bases between. The germline V gene has CDR1 LNHDA and CDR2 SQIVND (reference sequence). CDR3 DNA: TGTGCCAGTAGTATATCGTCATTCACTGAAGCTTTCTTT. Translation: CASSISSFTEAFF.

V usage is TRBV28 and J usage is TRBJ1-4; no definite D call. Trimming took 3 bases from V and 5 from J, leaving 7 bases between them. There are 13 residues in the CDR3. Germline CDR1 is MDHEN and CDR2 is SYDVKM. CDR3 bases: TGTGCCAGCAGTTTGGTCGGGAATGAAAAACTGTTTTTT. It translates to CASSLVGNEKLFF.

The chain carries TRBV27 and TRBJ1-5; D gene uncertain. The CDR3 totals 14 residues. CDR1 is MNHEY, CDR2 SMNVEV, per germline (reference sequence). Trimming stripped 3 bases from V and 1 base from J, with 7 bases between. The CDR3 protein is CASSFDRSNQPQHF. The CDR3 region has the DNA TGTGCCAGCAGTTTCGACCGAAGCAATCAGCCCCAGCATTTT.

CDR3 sequence reads: CASSDPVAGTHNEQFF. CDR3 DNA sequence: TGTGCCAGCAGCGATCCCGTAGCGGGTACCCACAATGAGCAGTTCTTC. The J gene is TRBJ2-1, the V gene TRBV9; TRBD2 matches 7 bases. Germline CDR1 is SGDLS and CDR2 is YYNGEE. The CDR3 runs 16 residues. The J segment lost 5 bases and the V segment lost 3 bases, leaving 11 bases of the junction unmatched.

The rearrangement links TRBV28 to TRBJ2-7; D possibly matches TRBD1 or TRBD2 (5 bases each). The V gene's germline CDR1 is MDHEN and CDR2 SYDVKM. CDR3 length equals 12 residues. The germline V and J ends were trimmed by 9 bases and 3 bases, with 12 bases remaining between them. The CDR3: CASRGRFYEQYF. CDR3 sequence (DNA): TGTGCCAGTAGGGGACGGTTCTACGAGCAGTACTTC.

In this sample, this clone turned up once. The rearrangement links TRBV6-5 to TRBJ1-5, with 7 bases identical to TRBD1. Trimming removed 5 bases from V and 6 bases from J; junction bases left unmatched: 4. The CDR3 covers 13 residues. From germline, CDR1 is MNHEY and CDR2 SVGAGI. The CDR3 protein is CASSLGGVQPQHF. CDR3 DNA: TGTGCCAGCAGTCTAGGGGGCGTTCAGCCCCAGCATTTT.

The chain recombines TRBV28 with TRBJ2-7; TRBD1 is a possible D gene (5 bases). Trimming took 5 bases from V and 2 from J, leaving 10 bases between them. The germline V gene has CDR1 MDHEN and CDR2 SYDVKM. The CDR3 is 13 amino acids. CDR3 protein: CASSKQGTYEQYF. DNA for the CDR3: TGTGCCAGCAGTAAGCAGGGTACCTACGAGCAGTACTTC.

The rearrangement joins TRBV7-9 to TRBJ2-5; TRBD1 aligns across 7 bases. The CDR3 is 14 residues long. In germline, CDR1 is SEHNR, CDR2 FQNEAQ (reference sequence). Trimming removed 5 bases from V and 7 bases from J; junction bases left unmatched: 10. The CDR3 here is CASSPRQGTGTQYF. The CDR3, as DNA: TGTGCCAGCAGCCCCCGACAGGGAACTGGGACCCAGTACTTC.

The chain couples TRBV7-7 to TRBJ2-7; the D gene could be TRBD1 or TRBD2 (5 bases each). The germline V gene has CDR1 SSHAT and CDR2 FNYEAQ (reference sequence). The CDR3 length is 15 residues. Trimming took off 2 bases at V and 5 bases at J, with 16 bases between the two ends. As DNA, the CDR3 is TGTGCCAGCAGCTTAAGAATGGGGGACGTTCACGAGCAGTACTTC. This gives the protein CASSLRMGDVHEQYF. Drawing the rest from reference TRBV7-7 and TRBJ2-7, the complete variable domain is GAGVSQSPRYKVTKRGQDVTLRCDPISSHATLYWYQQALGQGPEFLTYFNYEAQPDKSGLPSDRFSAERPEGSISTLTIQRTEQRDSAMYRCASSLRMGDVHEQYFGPGTRLTVT.

A note on this clone: This may arise from a read error, as a much more abundant clone is one base away. The chain links TRBV30 to TRBJ1-2, with a possible D match to TRBD1 (5 bases). V was trimmed by 0 bases and J by 6 bases, leaving 20 bases between them. Germline V CDR1 and CDR2: GTSNPN, SVGIG (reference sequence). This CDR3 region has 16 residues. The CDR3 loop is CAWSVPEGLVGHGYTF. The CDR3 DNA sequence: TGTGCCTGGAGTGTACCGGAGGGGCTAGTGGGCCATGGCTACACCTTC.

Turning to this clone: An end of the junction differs from the germline gene, which may be a read error. The genes are TRBV5-3 and TRBJ1-2; D ambiguous. TRBV5-3 is an open reading frame whose function is uncertain. The CDR3 contains 10 residues. This CDR3 is CASSLGGYTF. CDR3 nucleotide sequence: TGTGCCAGCAGCTTGGGTGGCTACACCTTC.

The rearrangement joins TRBV7-6 to TRBJ2-7; D gene uncertain. The CDR3 is 11 residues long. The germline V gene has CDR1 SGHVS and CDR2 FNYEAQ. The V end lost 0 bases, the J end lost 6 bases, and 3 bases lay between the germline ends. In DNA, the CDR3 is TGTGCCAGCAGCTTAGCTGGCGAGCAGTACTTC. It is translated as CASSLAGEQYF.

J is TRBJ1-3 and V is TRBV19; D is ambiguous. Germline V gene data show CDR1 as LNHDA and CDR2 as SQIVND (reference sequence). The ends were cut back, 3 bases at V and 3 bases at J, with 9 bases in the middle. The CDR3 consists of 14 residues. The chain's CDR3 is CASSIPGYGNTIYF. Written as DNA, the CDR3 is TGTGCCAGTAGTATCCCGGGATATGGAAACACCATATATTTT.

This clone was observed once. The chain uses TRBV12-2 and TRBJ1-3; the D call TRBD1 from the table was never checked on the DNA. TRBV12-2 is tagged as a pseudogene. This CDR3 region has 19 residues. The CDR3 is CASRSRDKLSAVPGNTIYF. The CDR3 bases are TGTGCAAGTCGATCCCGGGACAAGTTATCAGCCGTACCCGGAAACACCATATATTTT.

The rearrangement links TRBV5-5 to TRBJ2-7; D gene ambiguous. V was pared by 4 bases and J by 6 bases, with 17 bases between. Germline-derived CDR1 and CDR2 are SGHKS and YYEKEE (reference sequence). There are 14 residues in the CDR3. CDR3: CASSHLPYRVEQYF. The DNA for the CDR3 is TGTGCCAGCAGCCATCTGCCGTATCGGGTCGAGCAGTACTTC.

Worth noting for this clone: Other nucleotide sequences in the sample specify the same CDR3. V is TRBV28 and J is TRBJ2-5; the D is unclear. Germline CDR1 MDHEN, CDR2 SYDVKM. The CDR3 runs 12 residues. Deletions cut 6 bases from V and 1 base from J, with 6 bases between. The chain's CDR3 is CASRQIQETQYF. The CDR3 DNA sequence: TGTGCCAGCAGACAGATCCAAGAGACCCAGTACTTC.

The rearrangement joins TRBV27 to TRBJ1-1, with TRBD1 matching over 9 bases. The germline CDR1 and CDR2 sequences are MNHEY and SMNVEV (reference sequence). This CDR3 contains 15 residues. The V and J ends lost 6 bases and 1 base, in that order; junction bases with no gene match: 6. The CDR3 DNA is TGTGCCAGCAGCCAAGACAGGGGGTGGAACACTGAAGCTTTCTTT. Amino acid sequence: CASSQDRGWNTEAFF.